This T cell receptor (beta chain) was recorded in a study of blood T cell repertoires in COVID-19. The wider study: COVID-19 samples collected from the United States, Italy and Spain covered acute and convalescent phases. T cells, B-cell-depleted T cells, or PBMCs supplied cDNA or gDNA.

Original processing methods: Reference gene primer amplification yielded estimated nucleated cell counts. TCRdb's table, derived via immunoSEQ multiplex PCR, lists solely in-frame clones and lacks some. D and trimming come from the DNA, and the V and J calls and clone size come from that table. The sample holds 250,000 or so clones; 75% to 85% are singletons and the top ten take around 5.5%. This clonotype originated in a human donor in a cohort sampled during active COVID-19. Specimen: peripheral blood.

CDR3 region: CASSPQGAVGELFF. CDR3 DNA: TGTGCCAGCAGCCCACAGGGGGCAGTCGGGGAGCTGTTTTTT. The chain is built from TRBV6-6 and TRBJ2-2; 9 nucleotides line up with TRBD1. CDR3 length equals 14 residues. Germline CDR1 MNHNY, CDR2 SVGAGI (reference sequence). V dropped 6 bases and J dropped 7; count of bases not matched to a gene: 6.